Given below is one T cell receptor (beta chain) in context. The CDR3 runs to 14 residues. V lost 8 bases, J lost 1 base, and 14 bases lay in between. Per the germline V gene, CDR1 is MGHRA and CDR2 is YSYEKL. The record originates from a study of blood T cell repertoires in COVID-19. Study background: Sites across the United States, Italy and Spain contributed samples from acute and convalescent COVID-19.

Per the original methods: Amplification of reference gene primers was used by the study to estimate nucleated cell counts. This table comes from immunoSEQ multiplex PCR, and its TCRdb copy is limited to in-frame clones, with some not included. The V and J calls and the clone size are those of that table, but D and trimming were determined from the DNA. The data show just over 15,000 clones, 70% to 90% seen once. Sequencing was carried out using peripheral blood. The TCR was taken from a man in his fifties or sixties with acute or convalescent COVID-19. The chain employs TRBV4-1 and TRBJ1-1, with a tentative D call TRBD1 (6 bases). CDR3: CASRNQGTNTEAFF. The DNA for the CDR3 is TGCGCCAGCCGAAATCAGGGGACGAACACTGAAGCTTTCTTT.